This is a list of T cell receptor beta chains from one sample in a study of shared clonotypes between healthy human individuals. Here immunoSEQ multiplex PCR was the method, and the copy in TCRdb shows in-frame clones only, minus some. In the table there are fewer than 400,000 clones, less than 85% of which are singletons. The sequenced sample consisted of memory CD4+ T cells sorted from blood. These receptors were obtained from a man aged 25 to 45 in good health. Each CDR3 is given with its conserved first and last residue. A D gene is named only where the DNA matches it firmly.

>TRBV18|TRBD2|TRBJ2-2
CASSPLAGPNTGELFF
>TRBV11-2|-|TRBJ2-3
CASSLAGVTTDTQYF
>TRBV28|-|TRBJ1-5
CASAGASQPQHF
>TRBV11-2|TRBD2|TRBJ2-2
CASSLVSGSNTGELFF
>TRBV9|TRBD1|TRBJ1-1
CASSGQGAGDNTEAFF
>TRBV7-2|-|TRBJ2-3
CASSPRDTQYF
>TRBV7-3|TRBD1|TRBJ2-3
CASSFQGADTQYF
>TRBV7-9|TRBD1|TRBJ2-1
CASSWTGNNEQFF
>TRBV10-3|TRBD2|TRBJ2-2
CAIRIGTSGRNTGELFF
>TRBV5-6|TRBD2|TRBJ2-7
CASSFPSGKNEQYF
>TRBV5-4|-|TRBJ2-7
CANDPALVREQYF
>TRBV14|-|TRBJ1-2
CASSQDRAGNGYTF
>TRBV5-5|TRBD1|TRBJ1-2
CASSLEDRIWVNGYTF
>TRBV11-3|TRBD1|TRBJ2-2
CASSPRTGSGTGELFF
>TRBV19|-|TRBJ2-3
CASGAAGSGTDTQYF
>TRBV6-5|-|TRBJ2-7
CASRKRDSREQYF
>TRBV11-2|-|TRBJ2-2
CASSGGTLQTGELFF